A selection of T cell receptor beta chains follows, all from one sample in a study of PD-1 blockade in classical Hodgkin lymphoma. The assay was immunoSEQ multiplex PCR, and TCRdb's table has in-frame clones only and misses some. The top ten clones hold just under 20% of a sample with about 110,000 clones, around 89% of them seen once. The material was peripheral blood mononuclear cells (PBMCs), obtained before the second cycle of nivolumab. The source is a human donor with classical Hodgkin lymphoma. Both conserved end residues are part of each CDR3. The D gene is left open where the match is weak. Clone size is shown for a subset of rows, as once, few, many or a class of expanded clone.

TRBJ2-7 | TRBV20-1 | - | - | TGCAGTGCTAGGGAGAACTACGAGCAGTACTTC | CSARENYEQYF
TRBJ1-2 | TRBV27 | - | - | TGTGCCAGCAGTTTTTCAGGGGACTATGGCTACACCTTC | CASSFSGDYGYTF
TRBJ2-7 | TRBV4-1 | - | TRBD2 | TGCGCCAGCAGCCAAGGGGCGGGGGGACTACGCGAGCAGTACTTC | CASSQGAGGLREQYF
TRBJ2-7 | TRBV7-9 | - | - | TGTGCCAGCGAACTTATCACCCATCCGTCCTACGAGCAGTACTTC | CASELITHPSYEQYF
TRBJ1-2 | TRBV28 | - | TRBD1 | TGTGCCAGCAGTTTAGGACAGGGTATCTATGGCTACACCTTC | CASSLGQGIYGYTF
TRBJ1-1 | TRBV18 | - | - | TGTGCCAGCTCACAGGGGATCGACACTGAAGCTTTCTTT | CASSQGIDTEAFF
TRBJ2-7 | TRBV5-4 | - | TRBD2 | TGTGCCAGCAGCTTGGAGCTAGCGGGATCCTACGAGCAGTACTTC | CASSLELAGSYEQYF
TRBJ2-5 | TRBV7-7 | once | TRBD2 | TGTGCCAGCAGCTTGGGCGGGAGGGTCTCAGAGACCCAGTACTTC | CASSLGGRVSETQYF
TRBJ1-2 | TRBV6-5 | - | - | TGTGCCAGCACCCAAAAGGGTCAGGTTAACTATGGCTACACCTTC | CASTQKGQVNYGYTF
TRBJ1-1 | TRBV11-2 | - | - | TGTGCCAGCAGCTTAGGGATGAACACTGAAGCTTTCTTT | CASSLGMNTEAFF
TRBJ2-1 | TRBV5-1 | - | - | TGCGCCAGCAGCTTAAAGGACTTGTTCAATGAGCAGTTCTTC | CASSLKDLFNEQFF
TRBJ2-5 | TRBV18 | - | - | TGTGCCAGCTCTCCTAGGACGTCGCAAGAGACCCAGTACTTC | CASSPRTSQETQYF
TRBJ1-2 | TRBV28 | - | TRBD1 | TGTGCCAGCAGCCCCGGGACAGGGGGGGACTACACCTTC | CASSPGTGGDYTF
TRBJ2-4 | TRBV10-3 | few | - | TGTGCCATCAGTGAGTCAGCGGAAAACATTCAGTACTTC | CAISESAENIQYF